Listed here is a single T cell receptor beta chain. Additional DNA sequences in this sample encode the identical CDR3. Repertoires were generated with immunoSEQ multiplex PCR, while TCRdb's copy carries only in-frame clones and drops some. The data show 30,000 or so clones, under 90% seen once. Germline V lookup: CDR1 KGHSH, CDR2 LQKENI. The CDR3 is made up of 13 amino acids. V lost 3 bases and J lost 0, with 5 bases in between. The data were obtained in a study of preoperative IRX-2 immunotherapy in early breast cancer. Treatment reported: preoperative locoregional IRX-2 cytokine immunotherapy. This phase Ib study tested locoregional IRX-2 cytokine immunotherapy given before surgery.

The sample was gathered from a patient treated with IRX-2 immunotherapy. The chain uses TRBV18 and TRBJ1-1; D is unresolved. This TCR was sampled from a human donor with breast cancer. This chain's CDR3 is CASSPTVNTEAFF. The CDR3 region has the DNA TGTGCCAGCTCACCGACGGTGAACACTGAAGCTTTCTTT.